This TCR beta chain was profiled in a study of PD-1 blockade in classical Hodgkin lymphoma (TCRdb year 2020). Notes on the research overall: The study used CyTOF and TCR beta sequencing to define a peripheral blood immune signature of response to PD-1 blockade in classical Hodgkin lymphoma. What the research found in general, with its limitations: Newly diagnosed patients were reported to have lower baseline TCR diversity than healthy donors, and relapsed/refractory patients were reported to have lower baseline TCR diversity still. The study covered only a single clinical trial cohort, and the causes of the repertoire differences, possibly disease activity or prior therapy, were still not defined.

The Qiagen DNeasy kit was used to extract genomic DNA from unsorted PBMCs and from the negatively selected CD4+ and CD8+ fractions. TCR beta CDR3 regions were amplified by immunoSEQ multiplex PCR using primers annealing to V and J segments. A synthetic immune receptor repertoire was used to minimize amplification bias, and any remaining bias was removed computationally after sequencing. From the authors' description of their analysis: Repertoire diversity was quantified as the Shannon entropy index using custom Python scripts. The unsorted, CD4+ and CD8+ repertoires were each analyzed separately, with the exception of combined analyses, where CD4+ and CD8+ sequences were merged in silico. TCRdb re-hosts the immuneACCESS table, in-frame sequences only. Its copies lack some clones; in the studies checked, an unresolved V gene accounts for under half of them, and the cause for the rest is not known. The V and J calls and the clone size are those of that table, but D and trimming were determined from the DNA. This sample comprises 20,000 to 25,000 clones, roughly 90% of them detected only once. Roughly 0.38% of the sample rests with the top ten.

In the germline V gene, CDR1 corresponds to SGHNT and CDR2 to YENEEA. Trimming costs V 1 base and J 6 bases, and their ends lie 9 bases apart. From the cysteine up to the phenylalanine, the CDR3 has a length of 14 residues. The DNA shown is the 42-base CDR3, in frame from base 1. The time point label, read with the paper, signifies: newly diagnosed, previously untreated cHL patient sample. Using a Miltenyi CD4+ T cell isolation kit, CD4+ T cells were purified from thawed PBMCs through magnetic negative selection. As a comparison group for the relapsed/refractory trial patients, PBMCs from patients with newly diagnosed, previously untreated classical Hodgkin lymphoma were sequenced. Peripheral blood was collected in 8 mL Vacutainer Cell Preparation Tubes, from which PBMCs were isolated by centrifugation and then cryopreserved. Purified CD4+ and CD8+ fractions were prepared only for cases where an additional PBMC sample was available. On LS columns in a quadroMACS separator, the magnetically labelled cells were depleted, and the flow-through was collected as the purified fraction.

On this clone: The target of this receptor is not known. No base qualities exist here, and no much larger clone lies one base off it.

This chain joins TRBV11-3 to TRBJ2-2; no D gene is confidently identified. Sequenced material: CD4+ T cells from blood. The TCR comes from a human donor with classical Hodgkin lymphoma. The CDR3 is CASSLGQFPGELFF. The sequence in DNA is TGTGCCAGCAGCTTAGGTCAATTCCCCGGGGAGCTGTTTTTT.